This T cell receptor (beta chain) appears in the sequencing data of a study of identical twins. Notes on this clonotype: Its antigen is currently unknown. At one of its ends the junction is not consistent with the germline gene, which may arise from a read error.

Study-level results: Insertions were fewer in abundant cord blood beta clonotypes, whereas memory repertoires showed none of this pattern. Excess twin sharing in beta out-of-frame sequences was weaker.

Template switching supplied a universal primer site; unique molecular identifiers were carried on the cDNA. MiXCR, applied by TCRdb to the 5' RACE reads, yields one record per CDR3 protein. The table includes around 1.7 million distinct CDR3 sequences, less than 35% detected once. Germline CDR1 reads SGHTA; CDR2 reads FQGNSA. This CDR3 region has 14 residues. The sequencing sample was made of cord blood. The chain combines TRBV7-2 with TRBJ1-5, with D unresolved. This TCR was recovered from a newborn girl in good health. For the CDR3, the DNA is TGTGCCAGCGGCTTAGGGTATAGCAATCAGCCCCAGCATTTT. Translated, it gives CASGLGYSNQPQHF. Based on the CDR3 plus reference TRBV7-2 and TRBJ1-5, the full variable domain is GAGVSQSPSNKVTEKGKDVELRCDPISGHTALYWYRQSLGQGLEFLIYFQGNSAPDKSGLPSDRFSAERTGGSVSTLTIQRTQQEDSAVYLCASGLGYSNQPQHFGDGTRLSIL.